A single sample gave rise to the 32 T cell receptor beta chains below, sequenced in a study of identical twins. TCRdb used MiXCR to reprocess the 5' RACE reads, holding one entry per CDR3 protein. The table lists 1.5 million to 2 million distinct CDR3 sequences, under 35% of them singletons. Sequenced: cord blood. The receptors stem from a newborn girl in good health.

This clonotype showed up many times. J is TRBJ2-3 and V is TRBV20-1; perhaps TRBD1 as D (7 bases). Germline CDR1 is DFQATT and CDR2 is SNEGSKA (reference sequence). The V end was cut by 6 bases, the J end by 3 bases, with 16 bases between. The CDR3 contains 14 residues. The CDR3 protein is CSAGGGARTDTQYF. For the CDR3, the DNA is TGCAGTGCCGGAGGGGGCGCACGGACAGATACGCAGTATTTT.

This clonotype was picked up a small number of times. The chain couples TRBV12-3 or TRBV12-4 to TRBJ2-4; TRBD2 aligns across 13 bases. The J call may not be correct, given that the DNA end is closer to TRBJ2-7. The CDR3 runs to 16 residues. In DNA form, the CDR3 reads TGTGCCAGCATTGGAGGACTAGCGGGAGCCTATTACGAGCAGTACTTC. It translates to CASIGGLAGAYYEQYF.

The sample holds a few counts of this clonotype. The J gene is TRBJ1-2, the V gene TRBV18; the match to TRBD1 covers 7 bases. Germline loops: CDR1 KGHSH, CDR2 LQKENI. Trimming removed 3 bases from V and 7 bases from J; junction bases left unmatched: 14. This CDR3 has 16 residues. In nucleotides, the CDR3 is TGTGCCAGCTCACCGATGGAGGGGGCGAAGGGATTTGGCTACACCTTC. Protein: CASSPMEGAKGFGYTF.

To note about this clonotype: This may be a read error, as it is one base from a much larger clone. The genes are TRBV28 and TRBJ2-5; D gene uncertain. The germline V gene has CDR1 MDHEN and CDR2 SYDVKM. This CDR3 is built from 16 residues. The V end was cut by 6 bases, the J end by 9 bases, with 26 bases between. CDR3 residues: CASSPYDTPKSEAQYF. For the CDR3, the DNA is TGTGCCAGCAGCCCCTATGACACGCCTAAAAGCGAGGCCCAGTACTTC.

As for this clonotype: Given a much more abundant clone one base away, this may be a read error. The chain uses TRBV29-1 and TRBJ2-1; D perhaps matches TRBD2 (7 bases). The J call is uncertain, as TRBJ2-7 better fits the DNA end. This CDR3 spans 14 amino acids. From germline, CDR1 is SQVTM and CDR2 ANQGSEA. CDR3 region: CSVGGGHSYNEQYF. In DNA, the CDR3 is TGCAGCGTTGGGGGGGGCCACTCCTACAATGAGCAGTACTTC.

This clonotype was seen only a few times. The rearrangement links TRBV7-9 to TRBJ1-1, with a possible D match to TRBD1 (5 bases). This CDR3 is 16 amino acids long. V lost 7 bases, J lost 1 base, and 19 bases lay in between. Germline CDR1 reads SEHNR; CDR2 reads FQNEAQ (reference sequence). CDR3 sequence: CASTPVMGERNTEAFF. In DNA form, the CDR3 reads TGTGCCAGCACTCCCGTTATGGGGGAGCGGAACACTGAAGCTTTCTTT.

This clonotype was observed many times. Its ends do not fully match the called genes, so a read error is possible. The chain recombines TRBV5-1 with TRBJ2-3, with 8 bases fitting TRBD2. Germline CDR1 and CDR2: SGHRS and YFSETQ. There are 16 residues in the CDR3. Here the CDR3 reads CASSLAPSGSTDTQYF. DNA of the CDR3: TGTGCCAGCAGCTTAGCGCCTAGCGGGAGCACAGATACGCAGTATTTT.

The chain combines TRBV6-2 or TRBV6-3 with TRBJ2-7, with D possibly being TRBD2 (6 bases). Germline CDR1 reads MNHEY; CDR2 reads SVGEGT. The CDR3 spans 14 residues. Between the trimmed V and J ends, which lost 8 bases and 2 bases, there was a span of 16 bases. The CDR3, as DNA: TGTGCCAGCTCCCCCTCAGCGGGCGCCTACGAGCAGTACTTC. As protein: CASSPSAGAYEQYF.

This clonotype has just one count. One end of the junction fails to match germline, which may point to a read error. The CDR3 is CAGSGQGWYGYTF. CDR3 DNA: TGTGCCGGCAGTGGACAGGGGTGGTATGGCTACACCTTC. The rearrangement joins TRBV2 to TRBJ1-2; the match to TRBD1 covers 9 bases. The germline CDR1 and CDR2 sequences are SNHLY and FYNNEI. The CDR3 runs to 13 residues.

This clonotype was observed a single time. The chain has TRBV7-9 and TRBJ1-1; D ambiguous. V dropped 6 bases and J dropped 1 base, with 9 bases sitting between them. The CDR3 is made up of 13 amino acids. The germline CDR1 and CDR2 sequences are SEHNR and FQNEAQ (reference sequence). The CDR3 nucleotides read TGTGCCAGCAGGGATCTGAGGAACACTGAAGCTTTCTTT. Amino acid sequence: CASRDLRNTEAFF.

The rearrangement links TRBV6-1 to TRBJ2-7; 8 bases agree with TRBD1. The CDR3 loop spans 18 amino acids. CDR1 and CDR2 (germline): MNHNS, SASEGT. Trimming cost V 2 bases and J 0 bases; bases outside gene matches: 12. CDR3: CASSELRTGLILSYEQYF. CDR3 nucleotide sequence: TGTGCCAGCAGTGAACTGAGGACAGGGCTTATTCTCTCCTACGAGCAGTACTTC.

V and J are TRBV27 and TRBJ1-1; possibly TRBD1 for D (5 bases). The germline CDR1 and CDR2 sequences are MNHEY and SMNVEV (reference sequence). Trimming left V 6 bases short and J 1 base short, with 24 bases between. CDR3 length: 18 amino acids. The CDR3 reads CASRGNRRGLYPNTEAFF. DNA of the CDR3: TGTGCCAGCAGGGGAAACAGGAGAGGGTTGTACCCGAACACTGAAGCTTTCTTT.

The rearrangement links TRBV9 to TRBJ1-2; D gene ambiguous. Trimming took 1 base from V and 8 from J, leaving 9 bases between them. Germline V lookup: CDR1 SGDLS, CDR2 YYNGEE. The CDR3 consists of 12 residues. CDR3 residues: CASSVPKIGYTF. The CDR3 DNA is TGTGCCAGCAGCGTACCCAAGATAGGCTACACCTTC.

This chain joins TRBV3-1 and TRBJ2-2; no clear D. The CDR3 has 14 residues. V shed 1 base and J shed 4 bases, with 7 bases lying between them. CDR1 and CDR2 from the germline V gene are LGHDT and YNNKEL (reference sequence). CDR3 loop: CASSQGIGTGELFF. CDR3 nucleotide sequence: TGTGCCAGCAGCCAAGGGATAGGCACCGGGGAGCTGTTTTTT.

The chain is built from TRBV20-1 and TRBJ2-3; 11 bases align to TRBD1. The CDR3 is made up of 16 amino acids. The V and J ends lost 0 bases and 5 bases, in that order; junction bases with no gene match: 7. The germline gives CDR1 DFQATT, CDR2 SNEGSKA (reference sequence). CDR3 sequence reads: CSARDAGTGGVDTQYF. The CDR3 DNA reads as TGCAGTGCTAGAGACGCCGGGACAGGGGGGGTAGATACGCAGTATTTT.

This clonotype was found a few times. The rearrangement joins TRBV7-8 to TRBJ2-1; D is unresolved. The germline V gene has CDR1 SGHVS and CDR2 FQNEAQ. This CDR3 has 15 residues. With 1 base removed from V and 2 bases from J, the gap between germline ends came to 9 bases. This CDR3 is CASSLVSTTYNEQFF. As DNA, the CDR3 is TGTGCCAGCAGCTTAGTGAGTACCACCTACAATGAGCAGTTCTTC.

V usage is TRBV4-1 and J usage is TRBJ2-2; no reliable D call. Trimming took 0 bases from V and 2 from J, leaving 10 bases between them. The CDR3 runs 16 residues. CDR1 and CDR2 (germline): MGHRA, YSYEKL. CDR3 residues: CASSQELLLNTGELFF. The CDR3 DNA is TGCGCCAGCAGCCAAGAACTTTTACTAAACACCGGGGAGCTGTTTTTT.

The rearrangement links TRBV29-1 to TRBJ2-7, with a possible D match to TRBD1 (5 bases). The end of the DNA fits TRBJ2-5 better, so the J call may be wrong. The CDR3 runs 12 residues. Looked up from germline, CDR1 is SQVTM and CDR2 is ANQGSEA. This CDR3 is CSAGIVKVTQYF. For the CDR3, the DNA is TGCAGCGCAGGGATAGTAAAAGTGACCCAGTACTTC.

The V gene is TRBV6-5, the J gene TRBJ2-4; D may be TRBD2 (6 bases). Trimming shortened V by 7 bases and J by 15 bases, and 25 bases separated the two germline ends. The germline gives CDR1 MNHEY, CDR2 SVGAGI. The CDR3 length is 14 residues. Written as DNA, the CDR3 is TGTGCCAGCACACACGGGAGTCGGCAAGAGACCCGGTACTTC. Protein sequence: CASTHGSRQETRYF.

A few counts support this clonotype. The rearrangement links TRBV27 to TRBJ1-2, with TRBD1 as a possible D gene (5 bases). The germline gives CDR1 MNHEY, CDR2 SMNVEV (reference sequence). V lost 0 bases and J lost 4, with 12 bases in between. The CDR3 covers 15 residues. This CDR3 reads CASSLSPTAPYGYTF. The CDR3 DNA reads as TGTGCCAGCAGTTTATCCCCGACAGCCCCCTATGGCTACACCTTC.

This clonotype appeared a few times. This chain uses TRBV6-5 with TRBJ2-6; TRBD1 agrees at 8 bases. Losses at the gene ends were 4 bases for V and 0 bases for J; bases not matched to a gene: 5. Germline CDR1 is MNHEY and CDR2 is SVGAGI. This CDR3 region has 17 residues. The DNA for the CDR3 is TGTGCCAGCAGTTCGATGGACAGGGTCTCTGGGGCCAACGTCCTGACTTTC. This encodes CASSSMDRVSGANVLTF.

This clonotype was recorded a few times. V usage is TRBV20-1 and J usage is TRBJ2-7; TRBD2 matches 10 bases. CDR3 length: 13 residues. Germline-derived CDR1 and CDR2 are DFQATT and SNEGSKA (reference sequence). Trimming removed 5 bases from V and 4 bases from J; junction bases left unmatched: 5. The CDR3 region is CSAELAGKYEQYF. CDR3 sequence (DNA): TGCAGTGCTGAACTAGCGGGGAAATACGAGCAGTACTTC.

There are a few counts of this clonotype. This rearrangement joins TRBV10-3 to TRBJ2-5; D remains unclear. Trimming took 3 bases from V and 1 from J, leaving 6 bases between them. This CDR3 has 13 amino acids. CDR1 is ENHRY and CDR2 is SYGVKD in the germline V gene. As DNA, the CDR3 is TGTGCCATCAGTGAAGGGCTCCAAGAGACCCAGTACTTC. The encoded protein is CAISEGLQETQYF.

V and J are TRBV29-1 and TRBJ1-1; 7 bases line up with TRBD1. This CDR3 has 16 amino acids. V shed 3 bases, J shed 7 bases, and the junction held 17 bases outside the gene matches. The germline V gene encodes CDR1 SQVTM and CDR2 ANQGSEA. The CDR3 spells CSVEPQVMDRTLEAFF. The DNA of the CDR3 is TGCAGCGTTGAGCCCCAGGTTATGGACAGGACTCTTGAAGCTTTCTTT.

The rearrangement uses TRBV25-1 and TRBJ2-1; the D is unclear. The J call may be in error: the DNA end matches TRBJ2-7 better. The V gene's germline CDR1 is MGHDK and CDR2 SYGVNS. The CDR3 is 14 amino acids. The CDR3 loop reads CASSADEVYNEQYF. The CDR3 DNA follows: TGTGCCAGCAGCGCAGATGAGGTATACAATGAGCAGTACTTC.

This clonotype came up a few times. This chain uses TRBV27 with TRBJ2-3; 8 nucleotides match TRBD2. This CDR3 contains 14 residues. V was clipped by 4 bases and J by 1 base; unmatched bases: 1. Per germline, CDR1 MNHEY and CDR2 SMNVEV (reference sequence). DNA for the CDR3: TGTGCCAGCAGTTGGGGACTAGGCACAGATACGCAGTATTTT. As protein: CASSWGLGTDTQYF.

The chain recombines TRBV6-5 with TRBJ2-3; 11 bases are a match to TRBD1. Germline V lookup: CDR1 MNHEY, CDR2 SVGAGI. With 4 bases clipped from V and 2 bases from J, the junction kept 11 bases outside the gene matches. The CDR3 contains 18 residues. CDR3 in DNA: TGTGCCAGCAGTTCGGGACAGGGGGTTTCCCCATTCACAGATACGCAGTATTTT. This gives the protein CASSSGQGVSPFTDTQYF.

The genes are TRBV19 and TRBJ1-4; D is ambiguous. V shed 5 bases and J shed 2 bases, with 15 bases lying between them. This CDR3 has 16 residues. Germline CDR1 and CDR2: LNHDA and SQIVND (reference sequence). The CDR3: CASSSRAWRTNEKLFF. In DNA, the CDR3 is TGTGCCAGTAGTTCACGCGCCTGGAGGACTAATGAAAAACTGTTTTTT.

This clonotype was observed a handful of times. This chain joins TRBV10-3 and TRBJ2-7; D gene uncertain. The CDR3 runs 14 residues. Trimming stripped 7 bases from V and 1 base from J, with 14 bases between. Germline V CDR1 and CDR2: ENHRY, SYGVKD. This chain's CDR3 is CAIKVGLASYEQYF. The CDR3, as DNA: TGTGCCATCAAAGTAGGGTTGGCTTCCTACGAGCAGTACTTC.

This clonotype was seen many times. The chain uses TRBV3-1 and TRBJ2-7, with TRBD2 as a possible D gene (5 bases). The CDR3 has 12 residues. Germline CDR1 LGHDT, CDR2 YNNKEL (reference sequence). Trimming took 4 bases from V and 3 from J, leaving 7 bases between them. CDR3 region: CASSRTDYEQYF. As DNA, the CDR3 is TGTGCCAGCAGCCGGACTGACTACGAGCAGTACTTC.

The chain uses TRBV19 and TRBJ1-2; perhaps TRBD1 as D (6 bases). Between the trimmed V and J ends, which lost 3 bases and 2 bases, there was a span of 16 bases. Germline CDR1 and CDR2: LNHDA and SQIVND (reference sequence). CDR3 length equals 16 residues. In DNA form, the CDR3 reads TGTGCCAGTAGTATTCTGGACTCGAGGGGGAACTATGGCTACACCTTC. Encoded protein: CASSILDSRGNYGYTF.

The CDR3 loop is CASSLGRKGVEQFF. The CDR3 coding sequence is TGTGCCAGCAGTTTAGGGCGGAAGGGGGTTGAGCAGTTCTTC. V usage is TRBV12-3 or TRBV12-4 and J usage is TRBJ2-1; possible D gene TRBD1, 6 bases. The CDR3 runs 14 residues. V lost 1 base and J lost 9, with 13 bases in between.